The T cell receptor (beta chain) under discussion was sequenced for a study of breast tumors, draining lymph nodes, adjacent tissues. Findings of the study overall: That most tumor T cells come from lymph nodes remained unproven. Luminal-like breast cancer showed significantly higher tumor–nontumor repertoire similarity than basal-like.

After removal of 5 bases from V and 7 bases from J, the junction contained 4 bases not matched to a gene. The CDR3 is made up of 12 amino acids. In germline, CDR1 is MRHNA, CDR2 SNTAGT. Breast cancer patients provided tissue from their axillary draining lymph nodes. This clonotype was picked up a small number of times. The antigen is undetermined. TCRdb redid the calling of the multiplex PCR reads with MiXCR, one entry per CDR3 protein. The repertoire includes around 150,000 distinct CDR3 sequences, approximately 29% of them detected once, and roughly 2.2% sits in the top ten. The sequenced material came from axillary lymph node tissue. This TCR was recovered from a female donor with breast cancer. Some clones in this sample may be carry-over from other donors' samples. The chain is built from TRBV6-4 and TRBJ1-1; 7 bases match TRBD1. The CDR3 nucleotides read TGTGCCAGCAGTACCCCAGGGGGTGAAGCTTTCTTT. Residues: CASSTPGGEAFF.